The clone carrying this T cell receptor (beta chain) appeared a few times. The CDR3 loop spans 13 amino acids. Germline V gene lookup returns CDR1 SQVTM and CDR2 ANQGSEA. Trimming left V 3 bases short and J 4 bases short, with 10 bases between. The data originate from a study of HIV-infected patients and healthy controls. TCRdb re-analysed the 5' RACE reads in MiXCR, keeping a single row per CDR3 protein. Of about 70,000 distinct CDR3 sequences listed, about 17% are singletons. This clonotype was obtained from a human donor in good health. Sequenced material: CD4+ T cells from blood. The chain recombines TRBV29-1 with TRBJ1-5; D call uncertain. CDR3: CSVDPGMNQPQHF. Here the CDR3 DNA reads TGCAGCGTTGACCCGGGGATGAATCAGCCCCAGCATTTT.